This TCR beta chain was documented in a study of beta chain features in type 1 diabetes. General study points: Significant though moderate, a shortening of TCRB CDR3s appeared in all four CD4+ subsets of Type 1 diabetes patients.

Every bit of the isolated RNA underwent reverse transcription, so sequencing read expressed TCRB transcripts. Libraries were prepared by immunoSEQ multiplex PCR; TCRdb keeps only in-frame clonotypes and omits some of them. This sample yields 300,000 to 350,000 clones, of which less than 9.5% are seen a single time; around 0.44% belongs to the top ten. Points on this clone: Its cognate antigen is unknown.

A heparinised blood draw that averaged about 110 mL was obtained once from each donor. Naive, central memory, regulatory and stem cell-like memory cells within the CD4+ compartment were sorted using CD45RO/CCR7/CD25/CD127/CD95/CD27. This CDR3 is 13 amino acids long. Germline V CDR1 and CDR2: MNHEY, SMNVEV (reference sequence). The V end lost 3 bases, the J end lost 1 base, and 6 bases lay between the germline ends. The TCR originated in a woman aged 18-29 years in good health. The chain is built from TRBV27 and TRBJ2-5, with D hard to call. Sequencing used central memory CD4+ T cells from blood. This CDR3 reads CASSLRGQETQYF. The CDR3 bases are TGTGCCAGCAGTTTGAGAGGCCAAGAGACCCAGTACTTC.